This T cell receptor beta chain was found in a study of Ad26.COV2.S vaccination and SARS-CoV-2 variants. Libraries were prepared by immunoSEQ multiplex PCR; TCRdb keeps only in-frame clonotypes and omits some of them. This table has a few hundred thousand clones, around 86% appearing once. The ends were cut back, 0 bases at V and 3 bases at J, with 5 bases in the middle. CDR1 is SNHLY and CDR2 is FYNNEI in the germline V gene. This CDR3 is built from 13 residues. Note on this clone: Its antigen remains unknown.

Described treatment: about 20 received Ad26.COV2.S at low or high dose, single or two shots; about 5 received placebo; per-sample allocation not given. Samples were taken on day 63 after the first vaccine or placebo injection. General observations from the study: Responses of T cells in total may have been underestimated by the TCR breadth and depth analyses.

The source material was peripheral blood, sampled in a trial of Ad26.COV2.S vaccine versus placebo. This chain uses TRBV2 with TRBJ1-2, with D unclear. The clonotype originates from a person between 18 and 65 years old who received the Ad26.COV2.S COVID-19 vaccine or a placebo. Written as DNA, the CDR3 is TGTGCCAGCAGTGAAGCAGCCCACTATGGCTACACCTTC. Translated: CASSEAAHYGYTF.